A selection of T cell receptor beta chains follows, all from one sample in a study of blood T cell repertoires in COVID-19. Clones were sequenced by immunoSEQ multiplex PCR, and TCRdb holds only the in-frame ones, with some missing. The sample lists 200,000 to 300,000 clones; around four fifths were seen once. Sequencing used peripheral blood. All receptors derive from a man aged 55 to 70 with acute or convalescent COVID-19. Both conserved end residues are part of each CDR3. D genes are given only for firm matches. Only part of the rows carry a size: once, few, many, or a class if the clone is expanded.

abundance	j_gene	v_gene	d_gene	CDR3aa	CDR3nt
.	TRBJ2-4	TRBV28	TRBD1	CASSPGQPLAKNIQYF	TGTGCCAGCAGCCCGGGACAGCCTCTAGCCAAAAACATTCAGTACTTC
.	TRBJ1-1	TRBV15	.	CATSKGGLNTEAFF	TGTGCCACCAGCAAAGGCGGGCTAAACACTGAAGCTTTCTTT
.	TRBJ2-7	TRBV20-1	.	CSARAGHEQYF	TGCAGTGCTAGGGCGGGCCACGAGCAGTACTTC
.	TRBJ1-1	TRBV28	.	CASSLYPDSMNTEAFF	TGTGCCAGCAGTTTATATCCGGACAGCATGAACACTGAAGCTTTCTTT
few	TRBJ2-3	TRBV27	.	CASSSGPYTQYF	TGTGCCAGCAGTTCAGGCCCTTATACGCAGTATTTT
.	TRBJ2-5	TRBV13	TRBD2	CASSTSLGLAGETQYF	TGTGCCAGCAGCACCTCCTTGGGACTAGCGGGGGAGACCCAGTACTTC
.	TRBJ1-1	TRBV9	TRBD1	CASSPRGHTEAFF	TGTGCCAGCAGCCCTAGGGGGCACACTGAAGCTTTCTTT
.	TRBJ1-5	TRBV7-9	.	CASSQSNQPQHF	TGTGCCAGCAGCCAGAGCAATCAGCCCCAGCATTTT
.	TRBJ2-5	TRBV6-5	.	CASSLNGQTRTQYF	TGTGCCAGCAGCTTAAACGGACAGACCCGGACCCAGTACTTC
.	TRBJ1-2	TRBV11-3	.	CASSLGGAGYTF	TGTGCCAGCAGCTTAGGGGGCGCGGGCTACACCTTC
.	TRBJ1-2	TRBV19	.	CASSSQSGAGWNYGYTF	TGTGCCAGTAGTTCGCAGTCAGGCGCAGGGTGGAACTATGGCTACACCTTC
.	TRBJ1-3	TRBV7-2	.	CASSLGTVHSGNTIYF	TGTGCCAGCAGCTTAGGAACAGTCCACTCTGGAAACACCATATATTTT
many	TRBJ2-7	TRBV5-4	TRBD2	CASSFTLRTSGITYEQYF	TGTGCCAGCAGCTTTACACTAAGAACTAGCGGGATTACCTACGAGCAGTACTTC
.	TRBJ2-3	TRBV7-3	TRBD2	CASSLTRLAGRPEDTQYF	TGTGCCAGCAGCCTAACCAGACTAGCGGGGAGACCTGAGGATACGCAGTATTTT
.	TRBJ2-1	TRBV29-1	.	CSYRTAYNEQFF	TGCAGCTACAGGACAGCTTACAATGAGCAGTTCTTC
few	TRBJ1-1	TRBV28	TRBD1	CASSPRTGTAAFF	TGTGCCAGCAGTCCCCGGACAGGAACTGCAGCTTTCTTT
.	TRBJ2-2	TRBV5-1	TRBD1	CASSWDRAYTGELFF	TGCGCCAGCAGCTGGGACAGGGCCTACACCGGGGAGCTGTTTTTT
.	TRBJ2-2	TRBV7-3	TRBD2	CASSYAGDGELFF	TGTGCCAGCAGCTACGCGGGGGACGGGGAGCTGTTTTTT
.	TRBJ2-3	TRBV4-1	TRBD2	CASSRGRGTRGADTQYF	TGCGCCAGCAGCCGAGGGCGGGGGACCCGGGGCGCAGATACGCAGTATTTT
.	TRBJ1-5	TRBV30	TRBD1	CAWSPGQDRQPQHF	TGTGCCTGGAGCCCCGGACAGGATCGTCAGCCCCAGCATTTT
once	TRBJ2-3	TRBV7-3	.	CASSLIPLVRSTDTQYF	TGTGCCAGCAGCTTAATCCCCCTCGTGCGAAGCACAGATACGCAGTATTTT
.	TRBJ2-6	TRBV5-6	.	CASSLYSGANVLTF	TGTGCCAGCAGCTTGTACTCTGGGGCCAACGTCCTGACTTTC
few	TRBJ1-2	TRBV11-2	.	CASSLGETGNYGYTF	TGTGCCAGCAGCTTAGGAGAAACCGGTAACTATGGCTACACCTTC
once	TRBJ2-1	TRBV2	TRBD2	CASSRTSGIYNEQFF	TGTGCCAGCAGTCGGACTAGCGGGATCTACAATGAGCAGTTCTTC
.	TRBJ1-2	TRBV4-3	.	CASQEQAGSNYGYTF	TGCGCCAGCCAAGAGCAGGCAGGATCTAACTATGGCTACACCTTC
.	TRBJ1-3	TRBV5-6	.	CASREGVWPGNTIYF	TGTGCCAGCAGGGAGGGAGTTTGGCCTGGAAACACCATATATTTT
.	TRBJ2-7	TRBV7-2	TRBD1	CASSLDLDRVPYEQYF	TGTGCCAGCAGCTTAGACCTGGACAGGGTGCCCTACGAGCAGTACTTC
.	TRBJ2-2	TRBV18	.	CASSPPGAMGTGELFF	TGTGCCAGCTCACCACCGGGAGCAATGGGCACCGGGGAGCTGTTTTTT
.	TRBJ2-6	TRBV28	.	CASKAGSETGANVLTF	TGTGCCAGCAAGGCGGGAAGTGAGACTGGGGCCAACGTCCTGACTTTC
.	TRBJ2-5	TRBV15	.	CATSREVGLGTQYF	TGTGCCACCAGCAGAGAGGTGGGCCTGGGGACCCAGTACTTC
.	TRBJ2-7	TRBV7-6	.	CASSFAGQGTYEQYF	TGTGCCAGCAGCTTTGCCGGCCAGGGCACCTACGAGCAGTACTTC
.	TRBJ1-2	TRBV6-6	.	CASSYGAGDYGYTF	TGTGCCAGCAGTTACGGGGCGGGGGATTATGGCTACACCTTC
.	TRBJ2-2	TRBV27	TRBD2	CASSLSGGESSTGELFF	TGTGCCAGCAGTTTAAGTGGGGGGGAGAGTTCAACCGGGGAGCTGTTTTTT
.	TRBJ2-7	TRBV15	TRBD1	CATSARDSSYEQYF	TGTGCCACCAGCGCACGGGACAGCTCCTACGAGCAGTACTTC
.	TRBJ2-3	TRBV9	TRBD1	CASSRQGTTDTQYF	TGTGCCAGCAGCCGACAGGGAACGACAGATACGCAGTATTTT
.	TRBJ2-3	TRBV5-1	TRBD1	CASSGQGASDTQYF	TGCGCCAGCAGCGGACAGGGGGCTTCAGATACGCAGTATTTT
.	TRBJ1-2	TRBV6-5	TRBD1	CASSIRGQPPYGYTF	TGTGCCAGCAGTATCAGGGGGCAGCCTCCTTATGGCTACACCTTC
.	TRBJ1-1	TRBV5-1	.	CASSLAGVGTEAFF	TGCGCCAGCAGCTTGGCCGGGGTAGGGACTGAAGCTTTCTTT
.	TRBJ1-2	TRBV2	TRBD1	CASSWVSTGASGFYGYTF	TGTGCCAGCAGTTGGGTATCGACAGGGGCCTCGGGATTCTATGGCTACACCTTC
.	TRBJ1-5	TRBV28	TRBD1	CASNLPTGGQPQHF	TGTGCCAGCAATCTCCCGACAGGGGGCCAGCCCCAGCATTTT
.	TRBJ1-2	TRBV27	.	CASRPSRTANYGYTF	TGTGCCAGCAGGCCCTCGAGGACAGCTAACTATGGCTACACCTTC
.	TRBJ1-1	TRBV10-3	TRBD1	CATRDSRRAFF	TGTGCCACCCGGGACAGCCGGCGGGCTTTCTTT
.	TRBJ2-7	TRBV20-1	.	CSAGEYEQYF	TGCAGTGCCGGAGAGTACGAGCAGTACTTC
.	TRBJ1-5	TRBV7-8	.	CASSRQYSNQPQHF	TGTGCCAGCAGCCGACAGTATAGCAATCAGCCCCAGCATTTT
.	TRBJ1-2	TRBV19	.	CASSIGGIRTF	TGTGCCAGTAGTATTGGCGGCATCCGCACCTTC
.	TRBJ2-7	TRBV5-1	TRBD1	CASSLAGIQGTAYEQYF	TGCGCCAGCAGCTTGGCCGGAATACAGGGGACAGCCTACGAGCAGTACTTC
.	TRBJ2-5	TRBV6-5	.	CASSNRDEETQYF	TGTGCCAGCAGTAACAGGGATGAAGAGACCCAGTACTTC
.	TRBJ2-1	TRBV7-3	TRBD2	CASSPERLAGVQEQFF	TGTGCCAGCAGCCCGGAGCGACTAGCGGGAGTCCAGGAGCAGTTCTTC